The present T cell receptor (beta chain) was sequenced within a study of beta chain features in type 1 diabetes. Study results and caveats: Moderate yet significant TCRB CDR3 shortening was seen in Type 1 diabetes patients in all four CD4+ subsets. Type 1 diabetes patients had VDJ junctions that carried fewer insertions and more deletions.

CDR3 length: 13 residues. Germline V lookup: CDR1 GTSNPN, CDR2 SVGIG (reference sequence). V was pared by 0 bases and J by 5 bases, with 8 bases between. This clone was detected only a few times. Its target is not known. Other DNA sequences in the sample encode the same CDR3. Sorting that relied on CD45RO/CCR7/CD25/CD127/CD95/CD27 yielded CD4+ naive, central memory, regulatory and stem cell-like memory cells. cDNA synthesis used the whole RNA isolate, giving expressed TCRB sequences. Here immunoSEQ multiplex PCR was the method, and the copy in TCRdb shows in-frame clones only, minus some. The sample shows around 310,000 clones, about 13% of them seen only once.

Sample: naive CD4+ T cells from blood. The sequence derives from a woman in her late teens or twenties with type 1 diabetes. V usage is TRBV30 and J usage is TRBJ1-5, with TRBD1 as a possible D gene (5 bases). The DNA of the CDR3 is TGTGCCTGGAGTGTGGGCAGGGATCAGCCCCAGCATTTT. Residues: CAWSVGRDQPQHF. The variable domain in full, completed from reference TRBV30 and TRBJ1-5, reads SQTIHQWPATLVQPVGSPLSLECTVEGTSNPNLYWYRQAAGRGLQLLFYSVGIGQISSEVPQNLSASRPQDRQFILSSKKLLLSDSGFYLCAWSVGRDQPQHFGDGTRLSIL.